This T cell receptor (beta chain) was captured in a study of CXCR3-negative and CXCR3-positive naive CD8 T cells. Study details: Sequencing brought in approximately 140 million TRB reads altogether, and each library got about 1.5 +/- 0.3 million.

Germline loops: CDR1 SEHNR, CDR2 FQNEAQ (reference sequence). The CDR3 runs 13 residues. A note on this clonotype: The antigen remains unidentified.

Through 5' RACE with UMI labels, the TRB cDNA libraries were prepared. TCRdb reprocessed the 5' RACE reads and keeps a single row for each CDR3 protein, giving no DNA. The sample totals nearly 90,000 distinct CDR3 sequences. CD45RO-CCR7+CD27+CD95- was the phenotype of naive CD8+ T cells. Broader study findings: For CXCR3-positive naive cells, TRB CDR3s were more hydrophobic than those of CXCR3-negative naive cells. Fresh PBMCs were used in most assays, and CXCR3 expression partially decreased after cryopreservation. Diversity proved comparably high across both naive subsets and much lower in memory CD8+ cells.

This receptor was obtained from a human donor in good health. Some clones in this sample may be carry-over from other donors' samples. Sample: naive CXCR3+ CD8+ T cells from blood. Documented subset: CD45RO-CCR7+CD27+CD95- naive CD8+ T cells expressing CXCR3 (TNR3+). V gene TRBV7-9 combines with J gene TRBJ2-7. CDR3: CASSLGQFGEQYF.